This TCR beta chain was recovered during a study of T cell repertoires in cytomegalovirus infection. CDR1 is SGHVS, CDR2 FNYEAQ, per germline. Trimming took 7 bases from V and 8 from J; bases not matched to a gene: 8. CDR3 length: 15 amino acids. One entry per CDR3 protein results from TCRdb running MiXCR on the reads. The data show some 110,000 distinct CDR3 sequences, around 9.1% seen once. This clonotype appeared many times. The antigen is unknown. The gene calls are TRBV7-6 and TRBJ2-1; 13 nucleotides line up with TRBD2. Sequencing was performed on PBMCs, sequenced either directly or after in vitro stimulation (not recorded which). The receptor was derived from a human donor in good health (CMV status not recorded). Some clones in this sample may be carry-over from other donors' samples. The CDR3 reads CASTDGLAGVDEQFF. In DNA, the CDR3 is TGTGCCAGCACCGATGGACTAGCGGGAGTGGATGAGCAGTTCTTC.